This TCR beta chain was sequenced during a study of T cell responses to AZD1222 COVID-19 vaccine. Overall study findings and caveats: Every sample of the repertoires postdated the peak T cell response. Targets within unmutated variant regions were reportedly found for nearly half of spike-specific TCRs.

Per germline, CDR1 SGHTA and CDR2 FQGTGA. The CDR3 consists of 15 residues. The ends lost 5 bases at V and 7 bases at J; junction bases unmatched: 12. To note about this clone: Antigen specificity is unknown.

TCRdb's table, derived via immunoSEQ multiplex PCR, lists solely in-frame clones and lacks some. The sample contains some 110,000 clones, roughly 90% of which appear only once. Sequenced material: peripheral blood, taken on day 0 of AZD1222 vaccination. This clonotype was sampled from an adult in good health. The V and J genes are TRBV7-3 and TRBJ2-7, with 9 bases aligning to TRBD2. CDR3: CASSLTPLTSGEQYF. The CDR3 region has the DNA TGTGCCAGCAGCCTCACACCGTTGACTAGCGGAGAGCAGTACTTC.